The 20 T cell receptor beta chains presented below share a single source sample, sequenced in a study of shared clonotypes between healthy human individuals. The protocol was immunoSEQ multiplex PCR, while the TCRdb copy is restricted to in-frame clones and leaves out a portion. This sample yields almost 700,000 clones, of which 92% are seen a single time; about a quarter belongs to the top ten. CD45RO-negative cells were positively selected for CCR7, leaving out terminally differentiated effector memory CD45RA+ cells. Sequencing was carried out using naive CD8+ T cells sorted from blood. These receptors originate from a man aged 30-40 years in good health.

The V and J genes are TRBV5-1 and TRBJ2-1; TRBD2 is a possible D gene (7 bases). The CDR3 sequence is 17 residues long. V lost 4 bases and J 6 bases, leaving 23 bases between the germline ends. Per the germline V gene, CDR1 is SGHRS and CDR2 is YFSETQ. The CDR3 bases are TGCGCCAGCAGCAACGCGGGGGCGGCCCTTTACGGCAATGAGCAGTTCTTC. Amino acid sequence: CASSNAGAALYGNEQFF. Full variable domain (missing parts from reference TRBV5-1 and TRBJ2-1): KAGVTQTPRYLIKTRGQQVTLSCSPISGHRSVSWYQQTPGQGLQFLFEYFSETQRNKGNFPGRFSGRQFSNSRSEMNVSTLELGDSALYLCASSNAGAALYGNEQFFGPGTRLTVL.

V gene TRBV5-6 combines with J gene TRBJ1-1; D not resolved. Germline CDR1 SGHDT, CDR2 YYEEEE. The CDR3 extends over 13 amino acids. V was clipped by 1 base and J by 7 bases, with 11 bases between them. CDR3 protein: CASSLTADLEAFF. For the CDR3, the DNA is TGTGCCAGCAGCTTGACGGCAGACCTTGAAGCTTTCTTT.

The rearrangement uses TRBV29-1 and TRBJ2-3; D is undetermined. The germline V gene encodes CDR1 SQVTM and CDR2 ANQGSEA. The CDR3 consists of 16 residues. V lost 0 bases, J lost 2 bases, and 15 bases lay in between. The DNA for the CDR3 is TGCAGCGTTGAAGATAAAGGTAACGGAATCACAGATACGCAGTATTTT. Amino acids: CSVEDKGNGITDTQYF.

This clone was observed a few times. This rearrangement joins TRBV6-4 to TRBJ2-7, with no clear D. The CDR3 length is 13 residues. Trimming removed 3 bases from V and 3 bases from J, with 9 bases in between. In germline, CDR1 is MRHNA, CDR2 SNTAGT. The CDR3 sequence: CASSDEGNYEQYF. The CDR3 DNA is TGTGCCAGCAGTGATGAAGGGAACTACGAGCAGTACTTC.

The table lists this clone with a few counts. The rearrangement uses TRBV29-1 and TRBJ1-2; 9 nucleotides line up with TRBD1. The CDR3 spans 13 residues. The trim removed 4 bases at V and 6 bases at J, leaving 6 bases unmatched. Germline assignment: CDR1 SQVTM and CDR2 ANQGSEA. This CDR3 is CSVGDRVLDGYTF. The CDR3 DNA reads TGCAGCGTTGGGGACAGGGTTTTGGATGGCTACACCTTC. Complete variable domain (other parts from reference TRBV29-1 and TRBJ1-2): SAVISQKPSRDICQRGTSLTIQCQVDSQVTMMFWYRQQPGQSLTLIATANQGSEATYESGFVIDKFPISRPNLTFSTLTVSNMSPEDSSIYLCSVGDRVLDGYTFGSGTRLTVV.

J is TRBJ2-7 and V is TRBV18; a possible D gene is TRBD2 (7 bases). There are 17 residues in the CDR3. V lost 3 bases, J lost 5 bases, and 23 bases lay in between. Germline V lookup: CDR1 KGHSH, CDR2 LQKENI. CDR3 nucleotide sequence: TGTGCCAGCTCACCGGGGGCTAGCGGCCAAGGTGTCGACGAGCAGTACTTC. It encodes CASSPGASGQGVDEQYF.

V usage is TRBV14 and J usage is TRBJ2-5, with a possible D match to TRBD1 (5 bases). Trimming removed 0 bases at V and 2 bases at J, with 16 bases between. From germline, CDR1 is SGHDN and CDR2 FVKESK. This CDR3 is 17 amino acids long. The CDR3, as DNA: TGTGCCAGCAGCCAAGAGGAGACAGTGATCGCTCAAGAGACCCAGTACTTC. Amino acid sequence: CASSQEETVIAQETQYF.

J is TRBJ2-7 and V is TRBV13, with TRBD2 matching over 14 bases. CDR1 is PRHDT, CDR2 FYEKMQ, per germline (reference sequence). J was trimmed by 6 bases and V by 4 bases; bases with no gene match: 2. CDR3 size: 14 residues. CDR3 bases: TGTGCCAGCAGCTCGGGACTAGCGGGAGTCGAGCAGTACTTC. Amino acid sequence: CASSSGLAGVEQYF.

The chain has TRBV5-1 and TRBJ2-1, with D perhaps matching TRBD1 (7 bases). The CDR3 consists of 16 residues. Trimming removed 4 bases from V and 3 bases from J, with 17 bases in between. Germline CDR1 and CDR2: SGHRS and YFSETQ. The CDR3 loop is CASSPLRQGLYNEQFF. The CDR3 nucleotides read TGCGCCAGCAGCCCACTCCGACAGGGACTCTACAATGAGCAGTTCTTC.

V gene TRBV19 combines with J gene TRBJ2-6; 7 nucleotides agree with TRBD1. The CDR3 extends over 14 amino acids. V gave up 6 bases and J gave up 3 bases; unmatched junction bases: 2. Germline V gene sequence: CDR1 LNHDA, CDR2 SQIVND (reference sequence). The CDR3 spells CASRGGGGANVLTF. The CDR3 DNA is TGTGCCAGTAGAGGGGGCGGTGGGGCCAACGTCCTGACTTTC.

The V gene is TRBV18, the J gene TRBJ2-7; TRBD2 matches at 7 bases. The CDR3 has 16 amino acids. V gave up 2 bases and J gave up 5 bases; unmatched junction bases: 12. CDR1 is KGHSH and CDR2 is LQKENI in the germline V gene. CDR3 protein: CASSPDLRGGTNEQYF. Written as DNA, the CDR3 is TGTGCCAGCTCACCAGACCTCCGCGGGGGAACCAACGAGCAGTACTTC. The whole variable domain, remainder taken from reference TRBV18 and TRBJ2-7, is NAGVMQNPRHLVRRRGQEARLRCSPMKGHSHVYWYRQLPEEGLKFMVYLQKENIIDESGMPKERFSAEFPKEGPSILRIQQVVRGDSAAYFCASSPDLRGGTNEQYFGPGTRLTVT.

As DNA, the CDR3 is TGTGCCAGCAGTTACCCCGGTGCAGGGGACCACGAGCAGTACTTC. Its translation is CASSYPGAGDHEQYF. The gene calls are TRBV6-6 and TRBJ2-7; perhaps TRBD1 as D (6 bases). The CDR3 contains 15 residues. The V gene lost 2 bases and the J gene lost 5 bases, with 16 bases spanning the gap. Germline V gives CDR1 MNHNY, CDR2 SVGAGI (reference sequence).

The sample holds one count of this clone. Other DNA sequences within the sample encode an identical CDR3. The V and J genes are TRBV13 and TRBJ2-7; D remains ambiguous. Germline loops: CDR1 PRHDT, CDR2 FYEKMQ (reference sequence). Trimming took off 0 bases at V and 3 bases at J, with 6 bases between the two ends. The CDR3 has 13 amino acids. The CDR3 spells CASSLGQDYEQYF. DNA of the CDR3: TGTGCCAGCAGCTTAGGTCAGGACTACGAGCAGTACTTC. Using reference TRBV13 and TRBJ2-7 for the parts outside the CDR3, the full variable domain is AAGVIQSPRHLIKEKRETATLKCYPIPRHDTVYWYQQGPGQDPQFLISFYEKMQSDKGSIPDRFSAQQFSDYHSELNMSSLELGDSALYFCASSLGQDYEQYFGPGTRLTVT.

J is TRBJ2-5 and V is TRBV27; D is possibly TRBD2 (6 bases). With 5 bases removed from V and 5 bases from J, the gap between germline ends came to 12 bases. This CDR3 is built from 13 residues. Germline CDR1 reads MNHEY; CDR2 reads SMNVEV (reference sequence). CDR3 loop: CASSTEGDETQYF. DNA of the CDR3: TGTGCCAGCAGTACGGAGGGAGATGAGACCCAGTACTTC.

The chain employs TRBV7-9 and TRBJ1-1; D remains ambiguous. CDR1 and CDR2 (germline): SEHNR, FQNEAQ (reference sequence). Trimming stripped 0 bases from V and 6 bases from J, with 8 bases between. The CDR3 length is 13 residues. CDR3 in DNA: TGTGCCAGCAGCTTAGCAGGGTTCCCTGAAGCTTTCTTT. It yields the protein CASSLAGFPEAFF.

The J gene is TRBJ2-3, the V gene TRBV13; D might be TRBD2 (6 bases). Between the trimmed V and J ends, which lost 5 bases and 3 bases, there was a span of 15 bases. The CDR3 runs to 15 residues. Germline loops: CDR1 PRHDT, CDR2 FYEKMQ (reference sequence). This CDR3 is CASSPRESGTDTQYF. CDR3 coding DNA: TGTGCCAGCAGCCCACGGGAGAGCGGGACAGATACGCAGTATTTT.

The chain's CDR3 is CASSQGVSTLYEQYF. CDR3 DNA: TGCGCCAGCAGCCAAGGAGTTAGCACACTCTACGAGCAGTACTTC. The rearrangement joins TRBV4-3 to TRBJ2-7; D is uncertain. The CDR3 runs 15 residues. Deletions cut 1 base from V and 3 bases from J, with 13 bases between. The germline gives CDR1 LGHNA, CDR2 YSLEER.

This chain connects TRBV6-5 to TRBJ1-1; weak D call: TRBD1 (5 bases). Trimming pared 5 bases from V and 6 bases from J, leaving 19 bases between. The CDR3 has 15 residues. Per germline, CDR1 MNHEY and CDR2 SVGAGI. The CDR3 protein is CASSTPPGRRAEAFF. For the CDR3, the DNA is TGTGCCAGCAGTACACCTCCAGGGCGCCGGGCTGAAGCTTTCTTT.

This clone was seen a single time. The genes are TRBV5-4 and TRBJ2-7, with D tentatively TRBD1 (7 bases). V lost 4 bases, J lost 0 bases, and 11 bases lay in between. The CDR3 consists of 14 residues. Looked up from germline, CDR1 is SGHNT and CDR2 is YYREEE (reference sequence). The DNA of the CDR3 is TGTGCCAGCAGCCAGGGGGGAAGCTCCTACGAGCAGTACTTC. This sequence encodes CASSQGGSSYEQYF.

This chain joins TRBV10-3 and TRBJ2-1; no clear D gene. Trimming left V 7 bases short and J 0 bases short, with 13 bases between. Germline CDR1 reads ENHRY; CDR2 reads SYGVKD. The CDR3 spans 15 residues. The CDR3 is CAITRTESSYNEQFF. For the CDR3, the DNA is TGTGCCATCACCAGGACGGAAAGCTCCTACAATGAGCAGTTCTTC.